This T cell receptor (beta chain) was recovered during a study of T cells in localized non-small cell lung cancer. Overall study results and limits: Only one tumor region went through sequencing, so heterogeneity may still be there.

Produced via immunoSEQ multiplex PCR; TCRdb's table is partial and in-frame only. In the table there are approximately 800 clones, under 30% of which are singletons. Germline trimming cut 1 base from V and 5 bases from J; bases unmatched to any gene: 19. The CDR3 totals 22 residues. The germline V gene has CDR1 LGHNT and CDR2 FRNRAP. With respect to this clone: Its antigen is still unknown.

This sample comprised normal lung tissue next to the tumor, obtained before any cancer treatment. The receptor was derived from a woman aged 40-69 years with stage III lung adenocarcinoma. The chain links TRBV12-5 to TRBJ2-2; 13 nucleotides match TRBD2. The CDR3 nucleotides read TGTGCTAGTGGTTTGGCTCGACTAGCGGGAGGCTTAAATCGGATTAATACCGGGGAGCTGTTTTTT. It is translated as CASGLARLAGGLNRINTGELFF.